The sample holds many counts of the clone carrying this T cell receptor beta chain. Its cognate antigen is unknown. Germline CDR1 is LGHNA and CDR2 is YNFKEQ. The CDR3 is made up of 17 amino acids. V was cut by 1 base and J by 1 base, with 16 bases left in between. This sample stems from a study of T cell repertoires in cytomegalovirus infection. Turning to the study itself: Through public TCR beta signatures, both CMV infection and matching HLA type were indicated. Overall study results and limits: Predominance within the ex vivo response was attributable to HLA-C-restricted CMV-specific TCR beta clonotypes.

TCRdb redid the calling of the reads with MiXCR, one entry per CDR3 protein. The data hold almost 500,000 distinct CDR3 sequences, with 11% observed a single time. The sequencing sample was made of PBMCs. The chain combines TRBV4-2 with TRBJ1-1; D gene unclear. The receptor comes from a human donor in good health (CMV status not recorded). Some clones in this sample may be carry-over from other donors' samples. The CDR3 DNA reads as TGTGCCAGCAGCCAAGGTTCTTCCCAAATGAGGAACACTGAAGCTTTCTTT. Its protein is CASSQGSSQMRNTEAFF.